These 18 T cell receptor beta chains originate from one sample sequenced in a study of spatial heterogeneity in lung cancer. TCRdb redid the calling of the 5' RACE reads with MiXCR, one entry per CDR3 protein. This table holds under 35,000 distinct CDR3 sequences, more than 4.5% found once. Time point defined: blood at routine non-recurrence follow-up after resection. The sequences come from PBMCs, collected at follow-up. The receptor set was obtained from a female donor with early-stage non-small cell lung cancer.

This clonotype has at least ten counts. The gene calls are TRBV7-2 and TRBJ2-1; the match to TRBD2 covers 7 bases. Losses at the gene ends were 7 bases for V and 7 bases for J; bases not matched to a gene: 10. The CDR3 is made up of 14 amino acids. Germline V gives CDR1 SGHTA, CDR2 FQGNSA. Here the CDR3 reads CASKGRESGNEQFF. The CDR3 nucleotides read TGTGCCAGCAAAGGGCGGGAGTCGGGGAATGAGCAGTTCTTC.

The sample holds many counts of this clonotype. V gene TRBV18 combines with J gene TRBJ2-7; D ambiguous. CDR1 and CDR2 (germline): KGHSH, LQKENI. The CDR3 is 14 residues long. With 0 bases removed from V and 2 bases from J, the gap between germline ends came to 8 bases. This chain's CDR3 is CASSPPGLPYEQYF. CDR3 DNA: TGTGCCAGCTCACCACCGGGGTTGCCCTACGAGCAGTACTTC. Combining the CDR3 with reference TRBV18 and TRBJ2-7 gives the whole variable domain NAGVMQNPRHLVRRRGQEARLRCSPMKGHSHVYWYRQLPEEGLKFMVYLQKENIIDESGMPKERFSAEFPKEGPSILRIQQVVRGDSAAYFCASSPPGLPYEQYFGPGTRLTVT.

This clonotype was found a few times. This chain joins TRBV7-3 and TRBJ1-1, with D unresolved. The CDR3 extends over 13 amino acids. Trimming stripped 0 bases from V and 1 base from J, with 3 bases between. Germline CDR1 SGHTA, CDR2 FQGTGA. The CDR3: CASSLTQNTEAFF. The CDR3 nucleotides read TGTGCCAGCAGCTTAACGCAGAACACTGAAGCTTTCTTT.

With respect to this clonotype: Being one base from a much bigger clone, this may be a read error. In DNA, the CDR3 is TGTACCAGCAGCGTGACTAGCGGGAGCTCCTACAATGAGCAGTTCTTC. Amino acids: CTSSVTSGSSYNEQFF. The chain recombines TRBV7-2 with TRBJ2-1, with 12 bases that match TRBD2. Germline V gives CDR1 SGHTA, CDR2 FQGNSA. V shed 5 bases and J 0 bases; nucleotides not matched to a gene: 2. CDR3 length: 16 amino acids.

This clonotype was seen ten or more times. CDR3 amino acids: CASSFEQGLTYGYTF. Here the CDR3 DNA reads TGTGCCAGCAGCTTCGAACAGGGTCTCACCTATGGCTACACCTTC. The V gene is TRBV7-2, the J gene TRBJ1-2, with D possibly TRBD1 on 6 matching bases. Trimming took 3 bases from V and 4 from J, leaving 15 bases between them. CDR1 and CDR2 (germline): SGHTA, FQGNSA. CDR3 length: 15 amino acids.

This clonotype came up many times. The chain uses TRBV7-2 and TRBJ2-1; D might be TRBD1 (5 bases). Germline V lookup: CDR1 SGHTA, CDR2 FQGNSA. Trimming stripped 0 bases from V and 2 bases from J, with 8 bases between. This CDR3 is built from 15 residues. CDR3 nucleotides: TGTGCCAGCAGCTTAGCGCAGGGTACCTACAATGAGCAGTTCTTC. Its protein product is CASSLAQGTYNEQFF. Full variable domain (missing parts from reference TRBV7-2 and TRBJ2-1): GAGVSQSPSNKVTEKGKDVELRCDPISGHTALYWYRQSLGQGLEFLIYFQGNSAPDKSGLPSDRFSAERTGGSVSTLTIQRTQQEDSAVYLCASSLAQGTYNEQFFGPGTRLTVL.

This clonotype has ten or more counts. The chain uses TRBV24-1 and TRBJ2-2, with 8 positions matching TRBD1. There are 15 residues in the CDR3. V was pared by 3 bases and J by 5 bases, with 4 bases of the junction left unmatched. CDR1 and CDR2 (germline): KGHDR, SFDVKD. This CDR3 reads CATSDGQGDTGELFF. The CDR3 region has the DNA TGTGCCACCAGTGATGGACAGGGTGATACCGGGGAGCTGTTTTTT.

This clonotype was observed at least ten times. The chain employs TRBV7-4 and TRBJ2-3, with 11 nucleotides matching TRBD2. The CDR3 has 19 amino acids. V dropped 4 bases and J dropped 5; count of bases not matched to a gene: 17. Germline assignment: CDR1 SGHVT and CDR2 SQSDAQ. The CDR3 sequence: CASSSLSLLAGGLGDTQYF. The DNA for the CDR3 is TGTGCCAGCAGCTCGCTATCGCTCTTAGCGGGAGGGTTGGGAGATACGCAGTATTTT.

This clonotype showed up many times. The chain has TRBV6-5 and TRBJ1-5; D not resolved. The CDR3 consists of 18 residues. Germline assignment: CDR1 MNHEY and CDR2 SVGAGI. Trimming took 2 bases from V and 0 from J, leaving 17 bases between them. The CDR3 DNA reads as TGTGCCAGCAGTTACCGATCACCCAGCGCCTATAGCAATCAGCCCCAGCATTTT. Its translation is CASSYRSPSAYSNQPQHF.

This clonotype has a handful of counts. This chain uses TRBV7-9 with TRBJ2-3; D not resolved. The CDR3 consists of 14 residues. In germline, CDR1 is SEHNR, CDR2 FQNEAQ (reference sequence). Between the trimmed V and J ends, which lost 1 base and 3 bases, there was a span of 8 bases. The CDR3 DNA is TGTGCCAGCAGCTTAGATTTGGTTACAGATACGCAGTATTTT. Protein sequence: CASSLDLVTDTQYF.

This clonotype was found many times. J is TRBJ2-2 and V is TRBV3-1; the D gene is possibly TRBD2 (6 bases). Per the germline V gene, CDR1 is LGHDT and CDR2 is YNNKEL (reference sequence). With 2 bases removed from V and 0 bases from J, the gap between germline ends came to 7 bases. The CDR3 runs 15 residues. CDR3 amino acids: CASSQTGANTGELFF. Here the CDR3 DNA reads TGTGCCAGCAGCCAAACGGGGGCGAACACCGGGGAGCTGTTTTTT.

The table lists this clonotype with many counts. This chain uses TRBV6-4 with TRBJ2-7; TRBD1 matches 7 bases. V trimming: 8 bases; J trimming: 7 bases; junction bases outside the gene matches: 2. The CDR3 loop spans 10 amino acids. CDR1 is MRHNA and CDR2 is SNTAGT in the germline V gene. In DNA form, the CDR3 reads TGTGCCAGCCTGACAGGGGAGCAGTACTTC. Translated, it gives CASLTGEQYF.

The V and J genes are TRBV19 and TRBJ1-4; 8 nucleotides line up with TRBD1. Germline V gene data show CDR1 as LNHDA and CDR2 as SQIVND (reference sequence). V was pared by 3 bases and J by 0 bases, with 0 bases of the junction left unmatched. The length of the CDR3 is 15 residues. For the CDR3, the DNA is TGTGCCAGTAGTATGGGACAGGCAACTAATGAAAAACTGTTTTTT. It specifies CASSMGQATNEKLFF.

This clonotype has a count of ten or more. This rearrangement joins TRBV4-1 to TRBJ1-1; D gene unclear. V was shortened by 1 base and J by 5 bases, with 11 bases between the two germline ends. CDR1 is MGHRA, CDR2 YSYEKL, per germline. CDR3 size: 14 residues. The CDR3 DNA follows: TGCGCCAGCAGCCAAGGTGTTGTGGGAACTGAAGCTTTCTTT. Its protein product is CASSQGVVGTEAFF.

This clonotype was counted at least ten times. This CDR3 is CSARVGHEQFF. CDR3 nucleotide sequence: TGCAGCGCCCGGGTCGGCCATGAGCAGTTCTTC. The chain has TRBV29-1 and TRBJ2-1; D unresolved. This CDR3 is 11 amino acids long. Germline V gene data show CDR1 as SQVTM and CDR2 as ANQGSEA. V lost 7 bases and J lost 8, with 12 bases in between.

This clonotype showed up many times. This chain connects TRBV18 to TRBJ1-3; D is unresolved. The CDR3 runs 16 residues. CDR1 and CDR2 from the germline V gene are KGHSH and LQKENI. V was pared by 5 bases and J by 0 bases, with 14 bases between. The CDR3 sequence is CASSSRLGNSGNTIYF. Written as DNA, the CDR3 is TGTGCCAGCTCATCCCGGCTGGGGAACTCTGGAAACACCATATATTTT.

As concerns this clonotype: A much bigger clone sits one base away, suggesting this may be a read error. This chain's CDR3 is CASSFHLGPSSYEQYF. DNA for the CDR3: TGTGCCAGCAGCTTCCACTTGGGGCCCTCCTCCTACGAGCAGTACTTC. The chain employs TRBV5-4 and TRBJ2-7, with D possibly being TRBD1 (5 bases). CDR3 length: 16 residues. Germline V gives CDR1 SGHNT, CDR2 YYREEE (reference sequence). V dropped 2 bases and J dropped 0 bases, with 15 bases sitting between them.

This clonotype was detected many times. This chain connects TRBV20-1 to TRBJ2-3; TRBD2 matches at 9 bases. V lost 8 bases to trimming and J lost 5 bases; unmatched junction nucleotides: 14. CDR3 length: 15 residues. Germline values: CDR1 DFQATT, CDR2 SNEGSKA (reference sequence). The CDR3 region is CSPRGGRALLDTQYF. The CDR3 nucleotides are TGCAGTCCGAGGGGCGGGAGGGCCCTCTTAGATACGCAGTATTTT.